One sample yielded the 21 T cell receptor beta chains listed below, sequenced in a study of blood T cells in healthy people across ages. The use of a sample-barcoded 5' primer and a J-beta primer mix characterized a second PCR of 7 to 11 cycles. TCRdb independently ran MiXCR on the 5' RACE reads; one entry per CDR3 protein. Of about 680,000 distinct CDR3 sequences listed, around 45% are singletons. Material: blood. All receptors derive from a woman aged 55-70 years in good health.

This clonotype was detected only a few times. The V and J genes are TRBV20-1 and TRBJ2-1; 11 bases fit TRBD2. This CDR3 spans 17 amino acids. The germline gives CDR1 DFQATT, CDR2 SNEGSKA (reference sequence). V lost 4 bases, J lost 8 bases, and 16 bases stayed unmatched. This chain's CDR3 is CSANPLIAGGPEYEQFF. Here the CDR3 DNA reads TGCAGTGCTAACCCCCTAATAGCGGGAGGGCCTGAGTATGAGCAGTTCTTC.

This clonotype came up a few times. The genes are TRBV6-2 or TRBV6-3 and TRBJ2-7, with 7 bases that match TRBD1. With 6 bases clipped from V and 5 bases from J, the junction kept 10 bases outside the gene matches. Germline V gene lookup returns CDR1 MNHEY and CDR2 SVGEGT. CDR3 length equals 14 residues. In DNA form, the CDR3 reads TGTGCCAGCAGAAAACATGACAGGGAGAACGAGCAGTACTTC. Encoded protein: CASRKHDRENEQYF.

The CDR3 loop is CSAREGRGGSGEQYF. For the CDR3, the DNA is TGCAGTGCTAGAGAGGGGAGAGGGGGTTCGGGCGAGCAGTACTTC. The V call is TRBV20-1, the J call TRBJ2-5, with D perhaps TRBD1 (6 bases). The DNA matches TRBJ2-7 better at its end, which makes the J call doubtful. Germline V lookup: CDR1 DFQATT, CDR2 SNEGSKA (reference sequence). This CDR3 region has 15 residues.

This clonotype was found a few times. The chain joins TRBV6-5 to TRBJ2-7; 9 nucleotides match TRBD1. The CDR3 has 14 residues. CDR1 and CDR2 from the germline V gene are MNHEY and SVGAGI. Losses at the gene ends were 6 bases for V and 2 bases for J; bases not matched to a gene: 5. CDR3 sequence reads: CASSRGTGTYEQYF. CDR3 DNA sequence: TGTGCCAGCAGCAGAGGGACAGGGACCTACGAGCAGTACTTC.

This clonotype has a single count. This chain links TRBV7-3 with TRBJ2-1; 8 positions agree with TRBD2. Per the germline V gene, CDR1 is SGHTA and CDR2 is FQGTGA. CDR3 size: 14 residues. Trimming at V came to 4 bases and at J to 8 bases, leaving 7 bases not matched to a gene. DNA for the CDR3: TGTGCCAGCAGCTCTCCGGGACTAGGTTATGAGCAGTTCTTC. This translates into CASSSPGLGYEQFF.

V is TRBV18 and J is TRBJ2-3; TRBD2 aligns across 7 bases. CDR3 size: 15 residues. The junction had 6 bases not matched to a gene; V was cut back by 4 bases and J by 2 bases. The germline V gene encodes CDR1 KGHSH and CDR2 LQKENI. CDR3 DNA sequence: TGTGCCAGCTCACTGAAGGGAGGGTTCACAGATACGCAGTATTTT. Residues: CASSLKGGFTDTQYF.

Here the CDR3 DNA reads TGTGCCAGCACCCCACCCGGACTAGCGGGAGGGCCACGCTTAGTCGAGCAGTACTTC. It is translated as CASTPPGLAGGPRLVEQYF. This chain joins TRBV9 and TRBJ2-5; 15 bases agree with TRBD2. Matching the DNA end better, TRBJ2-7 makes the J call doubtful. This CDR3 has 19 amino acids. Germline assignment: CDR1 SGDLS and CDR2 YYNGEE.

In this sample, this clonotype turned up a few times. J is TRBJ2-7 and V is TRBV27; D possibly corresponds to TRBD2 (5 bases). V lost 6 bases, J lost 3 bases, and 18 bases lay in between. This CDR3 comprises 15 residues. Germline-derived CDR1 and CDR2 are MNHEY and SMNVEV (reference sequence). This CDR3 reads CASSLTRTVVYEQYF. As DNA, the CDR3 is TGTGCCAGCAGCCTGACCCGGACTGTGGTCTACGAGCAGTACTTC.

This clonotype was found many times. The J gene is TRBJ1-1, the V gene TRBV29-1, with 7 bases aligning to TRBD1. Looked up from germline, CDR1 is SQVTM and CDR2 is ANQGSEA. This CDR3 has 13 amino acids. Trimming removed 4 bases from V and 5 bases from J; junction bases left unmatched: 7. In nucleotides, the CDR3 is TGCAGCGTTGGGGAGGGGGCAGGTACTGAAGCTTTCTTT. Translation: CSVGEGAGTEAFF.

The chain couples TRBV15 to TRBJ2-7, with a tentative D call TRBD1 (5 bases). This CDR3 has 14 amino acids. CDR1 is LNHNV, CDR2 YYDKDF, per germline (reference sequence). The ends were cut back, 0 bases at V and 4 bases at J, with 10 bases in the middle. The CDR3 here is CATSRDPRVYEQYF. The CDR3, as DNA: TGTGCCACCAGCAGAGATCCCAGGGTTTACGAGCAGTACTTC. Complete variable domain (other parts from reference TRBV15 and TRBJ2-7): DAMVIQNPRYQVTQFGKPVTLSCSQTLNHNVMYWYQQKSSQAPKLLFHYYDKDFNNEADTPDNFQSRRPNTSFCFLDIRSPGLGDTAMYLCATSRDPRVYEQYFGPGTRLTVT.

The genes are TRBV6-6 and TRBJ2-2; 10 bases fit TRBD2. Germline CDR1 reads MNHNY; CDR2 reads SVGAGI (reference sequence). This CDR3 comprises 17 residues. The V and J ends lost 6 bases and 0 bases, in that order; junction bases with no gene match: 7. CDR3 residues: CASRRLAGLANTGELFF. DNA for the CDR3: TGTGCCAGCAGGAGACTAGCGGGCCTCGCGAACACCGGGGAGCTGTTTTTT.

The table lists this clonotype with many counts. The chain joins TRBV29-1 to TRBJ1-1; no reliable D call. Germline values: CDR1 SQVTM, CDR2 ANQGSEA. V lost 3 bases and J 0 bases, leaving 14 bases between the germline ends. The CDR3 is 15 residues long. The CDR3 loop reads CSVDDPDLLNTEAFF. In nucleotides, the CDR3 is TGCAGCGTTGATGACCCAGACCTACTGAACACTGAAGCTTTCTTT.

This chain connects TRBV5-1 to TRBJ2-1; 11 nucleotides match TRBD2. The J call is in doubt because the DNA end fits TRBJ2-7 better. From germline, CDR1 is SGHRS and CDR2 YFSETQ. This CDR3 comprises 16 residues. DNA for the CDR3: TGCGCCAGCAGGAACCTCGGGACTAGCGGATACAATGAGCAGTACTTC. Protein sequence: CASRNLGTSGYNEQYF.

V usage is TRBV7-8 and J usage is TRBJ2-3, with unresolved D. With 4 bases removed from V and 5 bases from J, the gap between germline ends came to 19 bases. The CDR3 extends over 16 amino acids. From germline, CDR1 is SGHVS and CDR2 FQNEAQ. In DNA, the CDR3 is TGTGCCAGCAGCTGGCTGCAAGGGCCCAAGAGAGATACGCAGTATTTT. Translating it yields CASSWLQGPKRDTQYF.

Comment on this clonotype: One end of the junction fails to match germline, which may point to a read error. V gene TRBV11-2 combines with J gene TRBJ1-6; no definite D call. The CDR3 contains 16 residues. Germline loops: CDR1 SGHAT, CDR2 FQNNGV. The CDR3 DNA sequence: TGTGCCAGCAGCTTAGATCTTTGGGGTGGGTTTTCACCCCCCCACTTT. Its protein is CASSLDLWGGFSPPHF.

The chain carries TRBV6-4 and TRBJ2-2, with a tentative D call TRBD2 (5 bases). V was shortened by 2 bases and J by 6 bases, with 10 bases between the two germline ends. This CDR3 region has 14 residues. Germline CDR1 and CDR2: MRHNA and SNTAGT. The CDR3 region is CASSDLAGAGELFF. In DNA, the CDR3 is TGTGCCAGCAGTGACCTAGCAGGAGCCGGGGAGCTGTTTTTT.

This rearrangement joins TRBV7-2 to TRBJ2-5, with TRBD2 identical over 7 bases. The V gene end was trimmed by 3 bases and the J gene end by 5 bases; junction bases not matched to a gene: 9. The CDR3 consists of 15 residues. Per germline, CDR1 SGHTA and CDR2 FQGNSA. The CDR3 coding sequence is TGTGCCAGCAGCTTTTCAAGCGGAGCGGGGGAGACCCAGTACTTC. Translating it yields CASSFSSGAGETQYF.

The chain couples TRBV5-6 to TRBJ1-1; D gene ambiguous. CDR3 size: 14 residues. From germline, CDR1 is SGHDT and CDR2 YYEEEE. With 0 bases removed from V and 4 bases from J, the gap between germline ends came to 10 bases. The CDR3 DNA reads TGTGCCAGCAGCTTGGGGGCATGGGGCACTGAAGCTTTCTTT. This gives the protein CASSLGAWGTEAFF.

This clonotype was seen a handful of times. The chain combines TRBV4-3 with TRBJ2-7; the D call may be TRBD1 or TRBD2 (5 bases each). The CDR3 extends over 15 amino acids. With 0 bases removed from V and 3 bases from J, the gap between germline ends came to 12 bases. Germline V gives CDR1 LGHNA, CDR2 YSLEER. CDR3 in amino acids: CASSQDRTGGYEQYF. In DNA, the CDR3 is TGCGCCAGCAGCCAAGACAGAACAGGAGGCTACGAGCAGTACTTC.

V and J are TRBV14 and TRBJ2-7, with 8 bases that match TRBD1. TRBJ2-5 explains the end of the DNA better; the J call may be wrong. The CDR3 loop spans 15 amino acids. Looked up from germline, CDR1 is SGHDN and CDR2 is FVKESK. The CDR3 DNA is TGTGCCAGCAGCCGATACAGGGGGGTCCAAGAGACCCAGTACTTC. It translates to CASSRYRGVQETQYF.

The chain recombines TRBV24-1 with TRBJ1-2; D gene uncertain. The CDR3 is made up of 12 amino acids. Germline V lookup: CDR1 KGHDR, CDR2 SFDVKD. The germline V and J ends were trimmed by 2 bases and 8 bases, with 8 bases remaining between them. The CDR3, as DNA: TGTGCCACCAGTGATTCTACGGAGGGCTACACCTTC. It encodes CATSDSTEGYTF.